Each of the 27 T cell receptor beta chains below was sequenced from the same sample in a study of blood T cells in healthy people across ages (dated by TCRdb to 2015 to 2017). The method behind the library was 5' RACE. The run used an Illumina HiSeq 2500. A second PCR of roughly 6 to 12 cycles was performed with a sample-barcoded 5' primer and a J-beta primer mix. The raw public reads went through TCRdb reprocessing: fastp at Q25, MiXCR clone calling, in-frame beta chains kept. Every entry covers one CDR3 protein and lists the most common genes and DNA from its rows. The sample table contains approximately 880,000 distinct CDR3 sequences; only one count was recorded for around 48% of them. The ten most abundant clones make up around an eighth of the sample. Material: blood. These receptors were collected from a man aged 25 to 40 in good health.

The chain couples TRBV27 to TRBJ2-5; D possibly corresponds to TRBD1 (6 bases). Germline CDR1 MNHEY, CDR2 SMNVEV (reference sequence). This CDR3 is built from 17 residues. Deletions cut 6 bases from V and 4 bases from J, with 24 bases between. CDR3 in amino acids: CASSLSPAGAVLETQYF. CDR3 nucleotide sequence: TGTGCCAGCAGCCTTTCCCCGGCAGGGGCGGTTTTAGAGACCCAGTACTTC.

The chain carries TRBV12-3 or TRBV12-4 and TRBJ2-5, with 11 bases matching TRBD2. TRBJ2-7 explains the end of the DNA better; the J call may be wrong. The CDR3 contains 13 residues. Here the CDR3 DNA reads TGTGCCAGCAGGGGACTAGCGGCTGGCGAGCAGTACTTC. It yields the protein CASRGLAAGEQYF.

The CDR3 nucleotides read TGTGCCAGCAGCTTAGCCGTGTCCGCGGGGCCCCAAGAGACCCAGTACTTC. Amino acid sequence: CASSLAVSAGPQETQYF. The chain joins TRBV7-2 to TRBJ2-5, with a possible D match to TRBD2 (6 bases). Trimming removed 0 bases at V and 1 base at J, with 15 bases between. Per germline, CDR1 SGHTA and CDR2 FQGNSA. This CDR3 has 17 amino acids. The whole variable domain, filled in from reference TRBV7-2 and TRBJ2-5, reads GAGVSQSPSNKVTEKGKDVELRCDPISGHTALYWYRQSLGQGLEFLIYFQGNSAPDKSGLPSDRFSAERTGGSVSTLTIQRTQQEDSAVYLCASSLAVSAGPQETQYFGPGTRLLVL.

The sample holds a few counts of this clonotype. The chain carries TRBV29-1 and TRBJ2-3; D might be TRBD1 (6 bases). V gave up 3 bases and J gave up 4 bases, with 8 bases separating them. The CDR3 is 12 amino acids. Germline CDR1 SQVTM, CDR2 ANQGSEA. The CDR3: CSVDPGADTQYF. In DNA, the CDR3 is TGCAGCGTTGACCCAGGGGCAGATACGCAGTATTTT.

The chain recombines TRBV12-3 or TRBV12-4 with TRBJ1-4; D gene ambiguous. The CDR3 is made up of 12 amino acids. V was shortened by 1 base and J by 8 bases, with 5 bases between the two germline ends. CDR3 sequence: CASSLEGEKLFF. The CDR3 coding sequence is TGTGCCAGCAGTTTAGAAGGGGAAAAACTGTTTTTT.

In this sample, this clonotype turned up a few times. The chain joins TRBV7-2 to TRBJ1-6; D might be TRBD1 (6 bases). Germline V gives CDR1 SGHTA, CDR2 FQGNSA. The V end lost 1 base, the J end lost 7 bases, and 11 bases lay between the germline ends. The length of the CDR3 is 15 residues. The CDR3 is CASSLEPRGNSPLHF. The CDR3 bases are TGTGCCAGCAGCTTAGAGCCCAGGGGAAATTCACCCCTCCACTTT.

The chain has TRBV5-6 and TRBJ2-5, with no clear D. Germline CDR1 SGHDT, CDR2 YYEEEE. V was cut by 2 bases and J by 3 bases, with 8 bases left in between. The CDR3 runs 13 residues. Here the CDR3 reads CASSFKAEETQYF. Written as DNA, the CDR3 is TGTGCCAGCAGCTTCAAAGCTGAAGAGACCCAGTACTTC.

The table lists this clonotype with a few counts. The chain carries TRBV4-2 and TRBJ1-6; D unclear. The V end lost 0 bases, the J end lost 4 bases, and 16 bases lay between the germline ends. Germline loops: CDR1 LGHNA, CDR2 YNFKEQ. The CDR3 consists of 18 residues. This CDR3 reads CASSQEGVAERYNSPLHF. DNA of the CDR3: TGTGCCAGCAGCCAAGAGGGTGTGGCGGAACGATATAATTCACCCCTCCACTTT.

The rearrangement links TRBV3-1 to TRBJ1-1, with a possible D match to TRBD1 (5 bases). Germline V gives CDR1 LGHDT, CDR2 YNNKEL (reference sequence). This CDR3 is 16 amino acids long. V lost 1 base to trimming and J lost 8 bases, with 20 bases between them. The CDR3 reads CASSQGTSFRRTEAFF. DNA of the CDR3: TGTGCCAGCAGCCAAGGGACCAGCTTCCGTAGGACAGAAGCTTTCTTT.

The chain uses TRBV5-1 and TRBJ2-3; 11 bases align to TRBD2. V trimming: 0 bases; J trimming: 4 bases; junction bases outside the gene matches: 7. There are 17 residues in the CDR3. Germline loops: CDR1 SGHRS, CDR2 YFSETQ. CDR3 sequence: CASSLDSGGAVADTQYF. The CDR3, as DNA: TGCGCCAGCAGCTTGGATAGCGGGGGGGCGGTCGCAGATACGCAGTATTTT.

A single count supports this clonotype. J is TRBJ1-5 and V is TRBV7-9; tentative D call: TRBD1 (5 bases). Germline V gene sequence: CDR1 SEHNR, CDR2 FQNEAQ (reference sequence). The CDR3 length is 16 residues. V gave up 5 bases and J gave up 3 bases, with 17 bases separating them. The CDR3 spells CASSVGLQDPNQPQHF. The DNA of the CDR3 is TGTGCCAGCAGCGTAGGATTACAGGACCCCAATCAGCCCCAGCATTTT. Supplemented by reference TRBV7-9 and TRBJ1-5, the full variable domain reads DTGVSQNPRHKITKRGQNVTFRCDPISEHNRLYWYRQTLGQGPEFLTYFQNEAQLEKSRLLSDRFSAERPKGSFSTLEIQRTEQGDSAMYLCASSVGLQDPNQPQHFGDGTRLSIL.

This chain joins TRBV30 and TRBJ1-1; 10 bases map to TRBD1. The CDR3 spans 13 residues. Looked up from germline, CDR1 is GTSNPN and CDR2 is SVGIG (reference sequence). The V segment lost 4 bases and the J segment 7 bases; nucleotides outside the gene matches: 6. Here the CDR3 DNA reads TGTGCCTGGACTTACGACAGGGGGCTTGAAGCTTTCTTT. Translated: CAWTYDRGLEAFF.

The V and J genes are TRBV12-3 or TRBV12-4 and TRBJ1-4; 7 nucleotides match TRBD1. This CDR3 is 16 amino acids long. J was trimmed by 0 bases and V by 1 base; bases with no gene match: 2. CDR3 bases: TGTGCCAGCAGTTTAGGGGACAGTGCAACTAATGAAAAACTGTTTTTT. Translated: CASSLGDSATNEKLFF.

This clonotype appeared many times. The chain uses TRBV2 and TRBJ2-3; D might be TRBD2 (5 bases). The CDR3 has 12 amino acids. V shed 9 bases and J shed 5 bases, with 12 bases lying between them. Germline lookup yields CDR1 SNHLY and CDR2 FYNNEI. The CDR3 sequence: CASLLAGDTQYF. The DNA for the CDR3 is TGTGCCAGTCTCCTCGCGGGAGATACGCAGTATTTT.

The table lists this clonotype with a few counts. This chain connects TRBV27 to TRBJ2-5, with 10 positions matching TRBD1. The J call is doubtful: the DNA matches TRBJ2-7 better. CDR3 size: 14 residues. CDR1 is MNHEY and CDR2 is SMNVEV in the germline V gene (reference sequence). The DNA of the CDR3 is TGTGCCAGCAGGTTGACAGGGGGCCCCTACGAGCAGTACTTC. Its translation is CASRLTGGPYEQYF.

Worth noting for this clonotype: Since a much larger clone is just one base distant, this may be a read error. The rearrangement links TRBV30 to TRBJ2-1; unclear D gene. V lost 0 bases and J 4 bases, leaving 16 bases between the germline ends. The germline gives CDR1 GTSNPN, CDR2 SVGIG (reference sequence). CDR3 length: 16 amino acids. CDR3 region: CAWSVRGSDGYNEQFF. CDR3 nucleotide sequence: TGTGCCTGGAGTGTACGAGGAAGCGACGGGTACAATGAGCAGTTCTTC. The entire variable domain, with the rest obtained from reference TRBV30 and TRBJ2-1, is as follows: SQTIHQWPATLVQPVGSPLSLECTVEGTSNPNLYWYRQAAGRGLQLLFYSVGIGQISSEVPQNLSASRPQDRQFILSSKKLLLSDSGFYLCAWSVRGSDGYNEQFFGPGTRLTVL.

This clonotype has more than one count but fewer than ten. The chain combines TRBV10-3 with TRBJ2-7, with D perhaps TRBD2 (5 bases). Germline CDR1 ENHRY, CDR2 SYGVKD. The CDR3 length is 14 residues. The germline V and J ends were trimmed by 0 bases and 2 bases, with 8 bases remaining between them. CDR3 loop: CAISESNGAYEQYF. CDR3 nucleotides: TGTGCCATCAGTGAGTCTAACGGGGCCTACGAGCAGTACTTC.

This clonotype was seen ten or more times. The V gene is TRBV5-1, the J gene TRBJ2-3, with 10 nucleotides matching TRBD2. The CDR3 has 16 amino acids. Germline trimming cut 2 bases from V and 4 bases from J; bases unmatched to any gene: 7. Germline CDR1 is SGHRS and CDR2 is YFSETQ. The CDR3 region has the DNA TGCGCCAGCAGCTTAATAGCGGGGGGCCTTCCAGATACGCAGTATTTT. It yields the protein CASSLIAGGLPDTQYF. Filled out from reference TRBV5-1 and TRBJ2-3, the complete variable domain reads KAGVTQTPRYLIKTRGQQVTLSCSPISGHRSVSWYQQTPGQGLQFLFEYFSETQRNKGNFPGRFSGRQFSNSRSEMNVSTLELGDSALYLCASSLIAGGLPDTQYFGPGTRLTVL.

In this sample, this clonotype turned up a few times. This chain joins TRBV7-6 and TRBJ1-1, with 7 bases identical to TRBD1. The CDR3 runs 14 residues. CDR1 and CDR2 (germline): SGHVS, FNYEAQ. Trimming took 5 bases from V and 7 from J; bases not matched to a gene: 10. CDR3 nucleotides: TGTGCCAGCAGCACTGAGGGGGCTCGTCGTGAAGCTTTCTTT. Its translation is CASSTEGARREAFF.

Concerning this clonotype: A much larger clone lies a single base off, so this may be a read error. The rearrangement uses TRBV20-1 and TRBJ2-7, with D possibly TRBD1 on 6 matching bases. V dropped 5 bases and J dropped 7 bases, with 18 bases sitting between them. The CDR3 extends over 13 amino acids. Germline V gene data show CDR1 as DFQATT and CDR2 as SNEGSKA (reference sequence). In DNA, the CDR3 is TGCAGTGCTTGGGACACGGGGAGCAATGAGCAGTACTTC. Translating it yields CSAWDTGSNEQYF.

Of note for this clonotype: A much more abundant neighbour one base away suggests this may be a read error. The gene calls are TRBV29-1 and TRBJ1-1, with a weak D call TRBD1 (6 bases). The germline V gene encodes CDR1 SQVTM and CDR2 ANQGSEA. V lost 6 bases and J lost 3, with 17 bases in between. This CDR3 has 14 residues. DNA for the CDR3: TGCAGCGTACGATCAGACAGGACGGACACTGAAGCTTTCTTT. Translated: CSVRSDRTDTEAFF. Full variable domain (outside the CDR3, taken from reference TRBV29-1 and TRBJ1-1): SAVISQKPSRDICQRGTSLTIQCQVDSQVTMMFWYRQQPGQSLTLIATANQGSEATYESGFVIDKFPISRPNLTFSTLTVSNMSPEDSSIYLCSVRSDRTDTEAFFGQGTRLTVV.

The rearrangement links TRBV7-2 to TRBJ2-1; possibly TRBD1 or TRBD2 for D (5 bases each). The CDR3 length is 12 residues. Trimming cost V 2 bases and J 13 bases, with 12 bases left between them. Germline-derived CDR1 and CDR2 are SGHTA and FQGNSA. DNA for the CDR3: TGTGCCAGCAGCTTAAGGGTGGGGACCCAGTTCTTC. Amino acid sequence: CASSLRVGTQFF. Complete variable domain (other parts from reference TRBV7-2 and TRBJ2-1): GAGVSQSPSNKVTEKGKDVELRCDPISGHTALYWYRQSLGQGLEFLIYFQGNSAPDKSGLPSDRFSAERTGGSVSTLTIQRTQQEDSAVYLCASSLRVGTQFFGPGTRLTVL.

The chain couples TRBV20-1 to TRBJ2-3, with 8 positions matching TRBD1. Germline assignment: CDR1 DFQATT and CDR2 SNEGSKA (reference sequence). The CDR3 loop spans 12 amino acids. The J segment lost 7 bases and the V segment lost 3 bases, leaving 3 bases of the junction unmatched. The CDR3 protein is CSARWTGNTQYF. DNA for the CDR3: TGCAGTGCTAGGTGGACAGGGAATACGCAGTATTTT.

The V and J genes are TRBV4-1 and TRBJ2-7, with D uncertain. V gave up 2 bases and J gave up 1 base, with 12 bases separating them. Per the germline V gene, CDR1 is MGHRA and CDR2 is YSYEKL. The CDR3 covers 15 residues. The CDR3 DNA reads TGCGCCAGCAGCCAAAGGGTCACCGAATCCTACGAGCAGTACTTC. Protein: CASSQRVTESYEQYF.

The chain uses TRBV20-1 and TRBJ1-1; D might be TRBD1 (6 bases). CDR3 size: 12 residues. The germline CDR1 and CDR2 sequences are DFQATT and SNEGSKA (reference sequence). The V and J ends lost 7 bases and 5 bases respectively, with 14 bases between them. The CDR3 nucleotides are TGCAGTGTTAGGGGGGGGAGGACTGAAGCTTTCTTT. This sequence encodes CSVRGGRTEAFF.

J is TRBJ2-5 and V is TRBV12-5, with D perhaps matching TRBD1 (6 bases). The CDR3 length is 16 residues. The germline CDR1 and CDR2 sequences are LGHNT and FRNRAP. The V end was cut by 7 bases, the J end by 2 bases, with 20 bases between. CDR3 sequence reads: CASATESGHDQETQYF. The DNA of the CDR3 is TGTGCTAGTGCCACCGAATCGGGACACGATCAAGAGACCCAGTACTTC. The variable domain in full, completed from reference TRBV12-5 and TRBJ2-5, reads DARVTQTPRHKVTEMGQEVTMRCQPILGHNTVFWYRQTMMQGLELLAYFRNRAPLDDSGMPKDRFSAEMPDATLATLKIQPSEPRDSAVYFCASATESGHDQETQYFGPGTRLLVL.

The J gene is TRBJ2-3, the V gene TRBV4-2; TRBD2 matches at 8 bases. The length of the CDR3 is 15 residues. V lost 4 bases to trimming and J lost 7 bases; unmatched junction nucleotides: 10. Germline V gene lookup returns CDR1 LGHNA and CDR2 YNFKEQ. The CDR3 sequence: CASSPGGAEGHTQYF. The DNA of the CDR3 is TGTGCCAGCAGCCCCGGGGGGGCGGAGGGTCATACGCAGTATTTT.